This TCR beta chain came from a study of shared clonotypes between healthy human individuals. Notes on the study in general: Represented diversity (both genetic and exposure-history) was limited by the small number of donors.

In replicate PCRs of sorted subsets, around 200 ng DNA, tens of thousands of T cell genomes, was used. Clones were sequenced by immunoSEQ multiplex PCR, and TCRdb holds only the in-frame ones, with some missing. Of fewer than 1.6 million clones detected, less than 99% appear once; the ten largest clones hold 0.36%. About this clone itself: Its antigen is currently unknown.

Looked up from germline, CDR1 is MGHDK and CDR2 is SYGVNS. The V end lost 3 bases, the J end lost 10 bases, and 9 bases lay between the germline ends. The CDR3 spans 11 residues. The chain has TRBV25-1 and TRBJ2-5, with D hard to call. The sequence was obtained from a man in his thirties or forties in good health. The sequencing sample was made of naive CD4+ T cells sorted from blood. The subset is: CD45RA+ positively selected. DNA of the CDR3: TGTGCCAGCAGTGAGGCAGTTGGCCAGTACTTC. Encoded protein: CASSEAVGQYF.